What follows are 11 T cell receptor beta chains derived from one specimen sequenced in a study of OX40 agonist ivuxolimab in advanced cancers. Only in-frame clones appear in the TCRdb table, and some are missing; sequencing was by immunoSEQ multiplex PCR. This table holds about 110,000 clones, 91% found once. Sequenced material: CD4+ or CD8+ T cells sorted from blood, taken in a trial of the OX40 agonist ivuxolimab. These receptors were obtained from an adult with an advanced solid tumor such as melanoma, head and neck, liver or kidney cancer.

The chain couples TRBV28 to TRBJ1-1; 7 nucleotides align to TRBD1. V gave up 4 bases and J gave up 0 bases; unmatched junction bases: 5. Germline loops: CDR1 MDHEN, CDR2 SYDVKM. CDR3 length: 15 residues. The CDR3 loop is CASSYPTGVNTEAFF. CDR3 nucleotide sequence: TGTGCCAGCAGTTACCCCACAGGGGTGAACACTGAAGCTTTCTTT.

This rearrangement joins TRBV28 to TRBJ2-7, with TRBD1 matching 8 bases. Germline lookup yields CDR1 MDHEN and CDR2 SYDVKM. The CDR3 has 16 residues. The V segment lost 2 bases and the J segment 3 bases; nucleotides outside the gene matches: 9. The DNA of the CDR3 is TGTGCCAGCAGTTTAGCAGGAGTCAGGGGGCTCTACGAGCAGTACTTC. Residues: CASSLAGVRGLYEQYF.

The genes are TRBV25-1 and TRBJ1-1; TRBD1 might be the D (6 bases). The CDR3 has 13 amino acids. Germline CDR1 and CDR2: MGHDK and SYGVNS. V dropped 10 bases and J dropped 0 bases, with 12 bases sitting between them. The CDR3 sequence: CATATGVNTEAFF. CDR3 DNA: TGTGCCACCGCGACAGGTGTGAACACTGAAGCTTTCTTT.

The chain is built from TRBV10-3 and TRBJ1-2, with D unresolved. Germline V gene sequence: CDR1 ENHRY, CDR2 SYGVKD. This CDR3 region has 13 residues. Trimming shortened V by 4 bases and J by 4 bases, and 10 bases separated the two germline ends. In DNA, the CDR3 is TGTGCCATCAGTGCGGGTCCCAGCTATGGCTACACCTTC. It specifies CAISAGPSYGYTF.

The V call is TRBV9, the J call TRBJ2-3; 7 nucleotides align to TRBD1. The CDR3 extends over 13 amino acids. Trimming at V came to 1 base and at J to 7 bases, leaving 3 bases not matched to a gene. Per germline, CDR1 SGDLS and CDR2 YYNGEE. The chain's CDR3 is CASSVTGEYTQYF. The DNA for the CDR3 is TGTGCCAGCAGCGTAACAGGGGAATATACGCAGTATTTT. The full variable domain, its missing parts supplied by reference TRBV9 and TRBJ2-3, is DSGVTQTPKHLITATGQRVTLRCSPRSGDLSVYWYQQSLDQGLQFLIQYYNGEERAKGNILERFSAQQFPDLHSELNLSSLELGDSALYFCASSVTGEYTQYFGPGTRLTVL.

The rearrangement uses TRBV9 and TRBJ2-1; 11 bases map to TRBD2. Germline trimming cut 4 bases from V and 3 bases from J; bases unmatched to any gene: 15. Germline V CDR1 and CDR2: SGDLS, YYNGEE. This CDR3 comprises 19 residues. CDR3 amino acids: CASSSDVAGGPENYNEQFF. The CDR3 coding sequence is TGTGCCAGCAGCTCCGACGTAGCGGGAGGGCCGGAAAACTACAATGAGCAGTTCTTC.

The chain is built from TRBV28 and TRBJ2-2; perhaps D is TRBD1 or TRBD2 (5 bases each). V lost 8 bases, J lost 2 bases, and 12 bases lay in between. The CDR3 totals 14 residues. From germline, CDR1 is MDHEN and CDR2 SYDVKM. The CDR3 here is CASLRDQNTGELFF. The DNA for the CDR3 is TGTGCCAGCCTCCGGGACCAAAACACCGGGGAGCTGTTTTTT.

The chain joins TRBV9 to TRBJ2-7; unclear D gene. The CDR3 has 16 amino acids. The V end lost 0 bases, the J end lost 2 bases, and 15 bases lay between the germline ends. Looked up from germline, CDR1 is SGDLS and CDR2 is YYNGEE. Here the CDR3 DNA reads TGTGCCAGCAGCGTAGAAGCGACCAGAGGACCCTACGAGCAGTACTTC. It is translated as CASSVEATRGPYEQYF.

This sequence joins TRBV5-1 and TRBJ1-1; the D gene is possibly TRBD1 (6 bases). This CDR3 has 15 residues. Trimming shortened V by 4 bases and J by 3 bases, and 16 bases separated the two germline ends. The germline gives CDR1 SGHRS, CDR2 YFSETQ. The CDR3 reads CASSEGSGDYTEAFF. The CDR3, as DNA: TGCGCCAGCAGCGAGGGGTCAGGGGATTACACTGAAGCTTTCTTT.

This chain uses TRBV28 with TRBJ2-7; D remains ambiguous. CDR1 and CDR2 (germline): MDHEN, SYDVKM. The CDR3 length is 12 residues. V lost 5 bases and J 3 bases, leaving 8 bases between the germline ends. This CDR3 is CASSLGIYEQYF. In nucleotides, the CDR3 is TGTGCCAGCAGTCTCGGAATCTACGAGCAGTACTTC.

The chain carries TRBV9 and TRBJ2-3; 8 positions agree with TRBD2. Unmatched junction bases numbered 3, after V lost 4 bases and J lost 5 bases. This CDR3 has 13 amino acids. In germline, CDR1 is SGDLS, CDR2 YYNGEE. The CDR3 DNA is TGTGCCAGCAGCAGCGGGAGTAAAGATACGCAGTATTTT. This gives the protein CASSSGSKDTQYF.